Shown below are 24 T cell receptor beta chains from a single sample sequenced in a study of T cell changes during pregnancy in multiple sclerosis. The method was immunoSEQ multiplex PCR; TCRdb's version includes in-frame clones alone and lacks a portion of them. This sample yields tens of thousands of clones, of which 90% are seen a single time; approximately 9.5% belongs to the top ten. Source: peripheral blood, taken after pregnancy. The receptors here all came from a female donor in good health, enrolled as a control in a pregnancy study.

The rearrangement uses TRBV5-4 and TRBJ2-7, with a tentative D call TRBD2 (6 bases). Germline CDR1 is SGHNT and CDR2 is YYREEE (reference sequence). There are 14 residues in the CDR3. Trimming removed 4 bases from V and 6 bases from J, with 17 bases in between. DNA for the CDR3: TGTGCCAGCAGCCTGGCGTCCCGGGACTTCGAGCAGTACTTC. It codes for CASSLASRDFEQYF.

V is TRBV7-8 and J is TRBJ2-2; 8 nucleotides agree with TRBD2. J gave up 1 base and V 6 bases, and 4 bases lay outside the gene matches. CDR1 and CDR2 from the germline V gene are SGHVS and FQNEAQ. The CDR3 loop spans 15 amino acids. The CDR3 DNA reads TGTGCCAGCAGGGGGCTAGCGGGGAACACCGGGGAGCTGTTTTTT. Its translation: CASRGLAGNTGELFF.

The CDR3 protein is CASSFSGTNNEQFF. The CDR3 region has the DNA TGTGCCAGCAGTTTTTCCGGGACAAACAATGAGCAGTTCTTC. The chain couples TRBV27 to TRBJ2-1, with a weak D call TRBD1 (6 bases). The V end was cut by 3 bases, the J end by 5 bases, with 11 bases between. Germline V gene data show CDR1 as MNHEY and CDR2 as SMNVEV (reference sequence). CDR3 size: 14 residues.

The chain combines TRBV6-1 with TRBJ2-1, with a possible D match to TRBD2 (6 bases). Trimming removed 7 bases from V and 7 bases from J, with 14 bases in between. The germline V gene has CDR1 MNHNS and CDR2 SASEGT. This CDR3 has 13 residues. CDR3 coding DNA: TGTGCCAGCACCATGGGGGAGGTAAATGAGCAGTTCTTC. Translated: CASTMGEVNEQFF.

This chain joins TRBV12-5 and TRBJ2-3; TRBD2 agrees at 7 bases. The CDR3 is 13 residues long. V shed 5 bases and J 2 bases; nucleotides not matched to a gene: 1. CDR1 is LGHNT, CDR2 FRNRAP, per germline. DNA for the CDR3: TGTGCTAGTGGTCGGGAGGTCACAGATACGCAGTATTTT. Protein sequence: CASGREVTDTQYF.

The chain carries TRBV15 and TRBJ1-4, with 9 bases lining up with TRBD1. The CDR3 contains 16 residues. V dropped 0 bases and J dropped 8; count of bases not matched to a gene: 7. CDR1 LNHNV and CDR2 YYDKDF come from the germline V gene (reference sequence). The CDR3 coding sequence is TGTGCCACCAGCAGAGATCGGGGGACAGGGAACGAAAAACTGTTTTTT. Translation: CATSRDRGTGNEKLFF.

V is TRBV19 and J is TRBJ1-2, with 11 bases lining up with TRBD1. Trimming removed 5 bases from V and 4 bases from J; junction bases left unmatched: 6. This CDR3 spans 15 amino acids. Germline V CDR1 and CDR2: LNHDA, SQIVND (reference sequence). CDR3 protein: CASSPRTGGSYGYTF. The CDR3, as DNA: TGTGCCAGTAGTCCGCGGACAGGGGGCAGCTATGGCTACACCTTC. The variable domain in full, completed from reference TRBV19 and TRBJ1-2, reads DGGITQSPKYLFRKEGQNVTLSCEQNLNHDAMYWYRQDPGQGLRLIYYSQIVNDFQKGDIAEGYSVSREKKESFPLTVTSAQKNPTAFYLCASSPRTGGSYGYTFGSGTRLTVV.

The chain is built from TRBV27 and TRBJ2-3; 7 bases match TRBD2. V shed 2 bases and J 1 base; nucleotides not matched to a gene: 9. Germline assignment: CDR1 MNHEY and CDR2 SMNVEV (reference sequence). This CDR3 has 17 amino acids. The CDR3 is CASSLAHLAVRTDTQYF. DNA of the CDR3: TGTGCCAGCAGTTTAGCCCACCTAGCGGTTCGCACAGATACGCAGTATTTT.

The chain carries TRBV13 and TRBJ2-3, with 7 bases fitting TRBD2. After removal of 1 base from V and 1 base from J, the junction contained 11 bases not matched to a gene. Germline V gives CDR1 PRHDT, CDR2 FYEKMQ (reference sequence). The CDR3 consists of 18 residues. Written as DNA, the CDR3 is TGTGCCAGCAGCTTAGAGTTTAATGCGGGAGCCCGCACAGATACGCAGTATTTT. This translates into CASSLEFNAGARTDTQYF.

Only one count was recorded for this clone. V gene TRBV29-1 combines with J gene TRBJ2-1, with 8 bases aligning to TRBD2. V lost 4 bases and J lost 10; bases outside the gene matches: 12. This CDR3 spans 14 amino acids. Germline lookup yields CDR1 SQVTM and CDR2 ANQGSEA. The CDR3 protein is CSVGGIAGWDEQFF. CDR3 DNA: TGCAGCGTTGGTGGGATAGCGGGGTGGGACGAGCAGTTCTTC.

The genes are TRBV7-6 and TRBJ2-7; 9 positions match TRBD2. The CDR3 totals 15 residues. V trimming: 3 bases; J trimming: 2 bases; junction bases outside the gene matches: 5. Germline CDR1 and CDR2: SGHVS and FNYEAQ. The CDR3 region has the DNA TGTGCCAGCAGCTTCCAAGCGGGGGGTGCCTACGAGCAGTACTTC. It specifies CASSFQAGGAYEQYF. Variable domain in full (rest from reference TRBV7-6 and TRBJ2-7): GAGVSQSPRYKVTKRGQDVALRCDPISGHVSLYWYRQALGQGPEFLTYFNYEAQQDKSGLPNDRFSAERPEGSISTLTIQRTEQRDSAMYRCASSFQAGGAYEQYFGPGTRLTVT.

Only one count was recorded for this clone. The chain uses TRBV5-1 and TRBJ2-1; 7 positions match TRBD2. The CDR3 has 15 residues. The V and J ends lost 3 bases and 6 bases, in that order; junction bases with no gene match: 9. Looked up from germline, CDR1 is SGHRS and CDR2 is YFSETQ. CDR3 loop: CASSSISGGGNEQFF. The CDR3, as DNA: TGCGCCAGCAGCTCCATATCGGGAGGAGGCAATGAGCAGTTCTTC.

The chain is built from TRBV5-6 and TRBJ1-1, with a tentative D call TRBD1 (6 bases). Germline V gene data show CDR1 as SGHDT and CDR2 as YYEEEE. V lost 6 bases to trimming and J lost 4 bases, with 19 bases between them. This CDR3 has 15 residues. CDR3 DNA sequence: TGTGCCAGCACCTATAGGGGAGGGGGGGGCACTGAAGCTTTCTTT. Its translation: CASTYRGGGGTEAFF.

The CDR3 here is CASSLAGGRTGELFF. CDR3 nucleotide sequence: TGCGCCAGCAGCCTAGCGGGAGGGAGGACCGGGGAGCTGTTTTTT. This rearrangement joins TRBV4-1 to TRBJ2-2, with 11 bases matching TRBD2. CDR1 and CDR2 (germline): MGHRA, YSYEKL. The CDR3 totals 15 residues. Trimming at V came to 4 bases and at J to 5 bases, leaving 3 bases not matched to a gene.

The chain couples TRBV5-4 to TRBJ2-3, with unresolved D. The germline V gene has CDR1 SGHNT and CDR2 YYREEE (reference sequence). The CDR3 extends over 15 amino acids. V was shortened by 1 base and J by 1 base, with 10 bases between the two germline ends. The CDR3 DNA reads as TGTGCCAGCAGCTTGCGGTCAGAGGGCACAGATACGCAGTATTTT. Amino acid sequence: CASSLRSEGTDTQYF.

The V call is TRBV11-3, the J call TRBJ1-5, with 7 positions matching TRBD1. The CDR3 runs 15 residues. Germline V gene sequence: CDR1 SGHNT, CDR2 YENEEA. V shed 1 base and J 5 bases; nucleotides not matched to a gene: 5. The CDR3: CASSLGGQTHQPQHF. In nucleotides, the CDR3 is TGTGCCAGCAGCTTAGGGGGACAGACCCATCAGCCCCAGCATTTT.

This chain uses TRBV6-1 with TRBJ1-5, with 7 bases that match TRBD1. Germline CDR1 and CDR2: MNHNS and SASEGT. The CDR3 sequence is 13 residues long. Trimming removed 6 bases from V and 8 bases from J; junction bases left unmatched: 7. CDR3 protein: CASRARGLEPQHF. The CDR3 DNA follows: TGTGCCAGCAGAGCAAGGGGGCTCGAGCCCCAGCATTTT.

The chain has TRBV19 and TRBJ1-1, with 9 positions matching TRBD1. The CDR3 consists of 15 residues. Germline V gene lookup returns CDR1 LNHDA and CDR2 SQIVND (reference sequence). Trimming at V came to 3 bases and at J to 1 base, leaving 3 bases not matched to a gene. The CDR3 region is CASSIPGQGNTEAFF. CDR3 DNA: TGTGCCAGTAGTATCCCGGGACAGGGGAACACTGAAGCTTTCTTT.

Written as DNA, the CDR3 is TGTGCCATCAGTGAGGCGAAGGGGCCCGCAGCTGGGGCCAACGTCCTGACTTTC. Translated, it gives CAISEAKGPAAGANVLTF. The chain joins TRBV10-3 to TRBJ2-6, with D maybe TRBD1 (5 bases). Germline CDR1 reads ENHRY; CDR2 reads SYGVKD. The V gene lost 2 bases and the J gene lost 2 bases, with 16 bases spanning the gap. The CDR3 length is 18 residues.

The CDR3 DNA reads as TGTGCCAGCAGCTCGAGCGGAGAACCTAAAGATGAGCAGTTCTTC. Translated: CASSSSGEPKDEQFF. The V and J genes are TRBV25-1 and TRBJ2-1; TRBD2 might be the D (5 bases). Per germline, CDR1 MGHDK and CDR2 SYGVNS. Trimming removed 6 bases at V and 8 bases at J, with 20 bases between. The CDR3 covers 15 residues.

CDR3 in DNA: TGTGCCAGCAGTGAAGGGCTAGCGGGAGGGCCAACGGATACGCAGTATTTT. Its protein is CASSEGLAGGPTDTQYF. The chain recombines TRBV6-1 with TRBJ2-3, with 12 bases identical to TRBD2. The CDR3 covers 17 residues. V lost 1 base to trimming and J lost 6 bases; unmatched junction nucleotides: 8. Germline loops: CDR1 MNHNS, CDR2 SASEGT.

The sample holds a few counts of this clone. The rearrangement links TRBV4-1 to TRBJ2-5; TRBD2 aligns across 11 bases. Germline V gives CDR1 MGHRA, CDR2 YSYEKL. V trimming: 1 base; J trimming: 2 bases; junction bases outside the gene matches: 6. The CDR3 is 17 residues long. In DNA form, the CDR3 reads TGCGCCAGCAGCCAAGGGCTAGCGGGAGGATTACAAGAGACCCAGTACTTC. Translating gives CASSQGLAGGLQETQYF.

The CDR3 nucleotides read TGTGCCAGCAGTCCGCGGACAGGGAAGCAAGACGAGCAGTACTTC. Amino acid sequence: CASSPRTGKQDEQYF. The rearrangement uses TRBV27 and TRBJ2-7, with 8 bases matching TRBD1. CDR1 and CDR2 (germline): MNHEY, SMNVEV (reference sequence). CDR3 length: 15 amino acids. V lost 5 bases to trimming and J lost 5 bases; unmatched junction nucleotides: 11.

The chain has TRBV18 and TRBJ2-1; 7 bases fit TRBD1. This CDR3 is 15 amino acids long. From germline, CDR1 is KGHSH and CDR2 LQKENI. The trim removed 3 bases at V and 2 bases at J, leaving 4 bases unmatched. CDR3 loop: CASSPPGQTYNEQFF. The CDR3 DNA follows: TGTGCCAGCTCACCTCCGGGACAGACCTACAATGAGCAGTTCTTC.